The rows below give T cell receptor beta chains drawn from one sample of a study of neurological immune-mediated disorders. TCRdb ran MiXCR on the 5' RACE reads and lists one entry per CDR3 protein. The profile shows tens of thousands of distinct CDR3 sequences, around 4.7% of them singletons. The sample was PBMCs. The receptors stem from a woman aged 55-75 years with multiple sclerosis. Each CDR3 is given with its conserved first and last residue. Some rows mark clone size as missing; the rest say once, few, many or name a class of expanded clone.

v_call	clone_size	j_call	cdr3_aa
TRBV5-8	many	TRBJ2-1	CASSSGQGGYNEQFF
TRBV7-2	many	TRBJ1-2	CASSSDMGSTYGYTF
TRBV7-9	many	TRBJ2-7	CASSFDSFYEQYF
TRBV29-1	many	TRBJ2-7	CSVGGDYTYEQYF
TRBV6-5	many	TRBJ2-7	CASSYLGDASYEQYF
TRBV5-1	many	TRBJ2-1	CASSIGLAGGSNEQFF
TRBV20-1	many	TRBJ2-5	CSASPWTSGKRAQYF
TRBV6-1	many	TRBJ1-5	CASSGGQANQPQHF
TRBV5-1	many	TRBJ2-1	CASSAPQSSYNEQFF
TRBV20-1	many	TRBJ2-3	CSASPEQGLAGSTDTQYF
TRBV5-5	many	TRBJ1-4	CASSLAEDGDEKLFF
TRBV25-1	many	TRBJ1-1	CASSELLPGGNTEAFF
TRBV6-2/TRBV6-3	many	TRBJ2-5	CASSYGGRGETQYF
TRBV29-1	many	TRBJ2-1	CSVELTGERAYNEQFF
TRBV20-1	many	TRBJ2-7	CSASKGAYEQYF
TRBV6-5	many	TRBJ1-1	CASRAGTGAFF
TRBV19	few	TRBJ1-3	CASSIPGGSGNTIYF
TRBV20-1	many	TRBJ2-2	CSASKQLTNTGELFF
TRBV3-1	many	TRBJ1-2	CASSQEDRGYYGYTF
TRBV28	many	TRBJ2-3	CASSKGPLGNTDTQYF
TRBV5-1	many	TRBJ1-1	CASSLARTGNTEAFF
TRBV20-1	many	TRBJ2-5	CSARVGLSQETQYF
TRBV5-6	many	TRBJ2-5	CASSLVGSETQYF
TRBV7-2	many	TRBJ2-2	CASSLAARDTGELFF
TRBV20-1	many	TRBJ1-2	CSASGTGVYGYTF
TRBV29-1	many	TRBJ1-1	CSAAGTGLVTEAFF
TRBV2	many	TRBJ1-5	CASSDRGRGQPQHF
TRBV20-1	many	TRBJ2-1	CSAPRRGYNEQFF
TRBV5-1	many	TRBJ2-3	CASSLTGADTQYF
TRBV5-1	many	TRBJ2-6	CASTRDSGTSGANVLTF
TRBV20-1	many	TRBJ2-7	CSANSGDGHLSSYEQYF
TRBV7-8	many	TRBJ2-1	CASSLIETDNEQFF
TRBV6-5	many	TRBJ1-5	CASSYSYPSGQPQHF
TRBV20-1	medium-sized	TRBJ2-5	CSASKPPNYF
TRBV5-1	many	TRBJ2-2	CASSFVVTGELFF
TRBV5-1	many	TRBJ1-6	CASSLGTPAPLHF
TRBV15	many	TRBJ1-2	CATSRDSRGTGYTF
TRBV6-5	many	TRBJ2-6	CASSAAFSSGANVLTF
TRBV2	many	TRBJ2-2	CASKDTGELFF
TRBV7-6	.	TRBJ1-3	CASSSEGASGNTIYF
TRBV2	many	TRBJ2-1	CASWSNEQFF
TRBV5-1	many	TRBJ2-7	CASSAYTSGGFYEQYF
TRBV12-3/TRBV12-4	many	TRBJ2-7	CASSLTFCLGEFGCEQYF
TRBV10-1	few	TRBJ1-1	CASKPSGDTEAFF
TRBV29-1	many	TRBJ1-2	CSVPYSGQGRRGYTF
TRBV18	many	TRBJ2-7	CASSPPGSRTYEQYF
TRBV20-1	many	TRBJ1-4	CSARHVQGIGKLFF
TRBV6-2/TRBV6-3	many	TRBJ2-7	CASRRGAFYEQYF
TRBV5-1	few	TRBJ1-2	CASAGTVNYGYTF